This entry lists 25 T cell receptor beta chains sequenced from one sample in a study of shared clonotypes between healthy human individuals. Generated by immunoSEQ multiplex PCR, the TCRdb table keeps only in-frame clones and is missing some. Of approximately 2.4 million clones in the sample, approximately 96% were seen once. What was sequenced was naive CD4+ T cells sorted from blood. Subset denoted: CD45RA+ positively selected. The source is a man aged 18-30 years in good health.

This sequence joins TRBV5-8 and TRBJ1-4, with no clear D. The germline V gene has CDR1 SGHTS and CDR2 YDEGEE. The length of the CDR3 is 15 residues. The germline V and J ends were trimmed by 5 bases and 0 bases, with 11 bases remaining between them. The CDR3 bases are TGTGCCAGCAGGACCTATTTTGCAACTAATGAAAAACTGTTTTTT. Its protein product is CASRTYFATNEKLFF.

CDR3 loop: CASSLADLPGGELFF. DNA of the CDR3: TGTGCCAGCAGCTTAGCGGATTTGCCGGGAGGGGAGCTGTTTTTT. V gene TRBV7-2 combines with J gene TRBJ2-2, with TRBD2 as a possible D gene (5 bases). The CDR3 consists of 15 residues. Germline CDR1 SGHTA, CDR2 FQGNSA. Trimming left V 0 bases short and J 8 bases short, with 13 bases between. Supplemented by reference TRBV7-2 and TRBJ2-2, the full variable domain reads GAGVSQSPSNKVTEKGKDVELRCDPISGHTALYWYRQSLGQGLEFLIYFQGNSAPDKSGLPSDRFSAERTGGSVSTLTIQRTQQEDSAVYLCASSLADLPGGELFFGEGSRLTVL.

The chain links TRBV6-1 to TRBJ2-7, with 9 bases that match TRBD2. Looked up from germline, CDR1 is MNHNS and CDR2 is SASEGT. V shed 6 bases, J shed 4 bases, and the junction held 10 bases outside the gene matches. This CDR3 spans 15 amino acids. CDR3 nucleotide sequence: TGTGCCAGCAGCGTCTCCGGGACTAGCTTTTACGAGCAGTACTTC. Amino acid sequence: CASSVSGTSFYEQYF.

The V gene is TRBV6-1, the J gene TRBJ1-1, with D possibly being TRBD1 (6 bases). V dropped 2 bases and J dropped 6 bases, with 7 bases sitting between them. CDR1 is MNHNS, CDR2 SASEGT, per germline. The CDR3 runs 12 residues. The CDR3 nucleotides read TGTGCCAGCAGTGAACGGACAGCTGAAGCTTTCTTT. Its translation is CASSERTAEAFF.

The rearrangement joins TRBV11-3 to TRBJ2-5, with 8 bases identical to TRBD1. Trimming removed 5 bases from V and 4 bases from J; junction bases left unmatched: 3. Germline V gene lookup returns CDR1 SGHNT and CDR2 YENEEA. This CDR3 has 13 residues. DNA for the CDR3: TGTGCCAGCAGCAGAGGACAGGGAGAGACCCAGTACTTC. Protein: CASSRGQGETQYF.

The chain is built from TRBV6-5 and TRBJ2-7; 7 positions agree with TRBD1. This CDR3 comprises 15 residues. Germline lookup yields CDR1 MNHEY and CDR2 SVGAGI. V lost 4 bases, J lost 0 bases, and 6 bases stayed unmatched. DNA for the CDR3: TGTGCCAGCAGTTTGGGACAGATTCTCTCCTACGAGCAGTACTTC. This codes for CASSLGQILSYEQYF.

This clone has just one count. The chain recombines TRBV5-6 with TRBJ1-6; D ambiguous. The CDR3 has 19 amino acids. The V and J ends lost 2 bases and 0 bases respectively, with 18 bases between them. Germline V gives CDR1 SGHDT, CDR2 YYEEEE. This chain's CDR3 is CASSLGGFEIFSYNSPLHF. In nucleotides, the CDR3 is TGTGCCAGCAGCTTAGGCGGATTCGAAATCTTCTCCTATAATTCACCCCTCCACTTT.

The CDR3 here is CASSPLDRMISGANVLTF. The CDR3 nucleotides are TGTGCCAGCAGTCCCTTGGACCGAATGATCTCTGGGGCCAACGTCCTGACTTTC. The rearrangement joins TRBV27 to TRBJ2-6; D is ambiguous. Trimming removed 5 bases at V and 0 bases at J, with 17 bases between. This CDR3 is 18 amino acids long. In germline, CDR1 is MNHEY, CDR2 SMNVEV (reference sequence).

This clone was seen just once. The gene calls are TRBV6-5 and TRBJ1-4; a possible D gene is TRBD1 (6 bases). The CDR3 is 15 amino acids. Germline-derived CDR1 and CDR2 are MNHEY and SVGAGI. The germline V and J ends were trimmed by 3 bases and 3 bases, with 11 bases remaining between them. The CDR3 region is CASSYSGAANEKLFF. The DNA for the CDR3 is TGTGCCAGCAGTTATTCGGGGGCAGCTAATGAAAAACTGTTTTTT.

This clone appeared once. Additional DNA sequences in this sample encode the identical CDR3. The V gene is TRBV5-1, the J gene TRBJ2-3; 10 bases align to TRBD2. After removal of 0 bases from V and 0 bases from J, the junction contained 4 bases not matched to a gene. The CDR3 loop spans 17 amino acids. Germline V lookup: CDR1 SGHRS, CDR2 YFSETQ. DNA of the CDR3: TGCGCCAGCAGCTTGGGACTAGCGGGCTCTAGCACAGATACGCAGTATTTT. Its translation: CASSLGLAGSSTDTQYF.

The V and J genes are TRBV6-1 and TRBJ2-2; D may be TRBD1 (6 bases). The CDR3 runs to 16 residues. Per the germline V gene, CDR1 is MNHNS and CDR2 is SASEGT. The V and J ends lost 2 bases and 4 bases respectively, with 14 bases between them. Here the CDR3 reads CASSEQGLWATGELFF. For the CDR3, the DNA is TGTGCCAGCAGTGAACAGGGGTTGTGGGCCACCGGGGAGCTGTTTTTT.

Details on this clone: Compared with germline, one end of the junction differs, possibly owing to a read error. The chain's CDR3 is CASSLDLIYDYTF. As DNA, the CDR3 is TGCGCCAGCAGCTTGGATCTGATATATGACTACACCTTC. J is TRBJ1-2 and V is TRBV5-1; D gene ambiguous. The germline gives CDR1 SGHRS, CDR2 YFSETQ. The CDR3 is 13 residues long.

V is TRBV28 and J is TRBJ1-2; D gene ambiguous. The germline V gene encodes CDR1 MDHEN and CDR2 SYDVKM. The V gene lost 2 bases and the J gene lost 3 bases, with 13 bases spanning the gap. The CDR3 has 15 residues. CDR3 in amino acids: CASSLGGVRDYGYTF. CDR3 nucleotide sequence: TGTGCCAGCAGTTTAGGTGGGGTAAGAGACTATGGCTACACCTTC.

The CDR3 nucleotides are TGTGCCAGCAGGCATCCGGGACAGGGAACCTACGAGCAGTACTTC. Its translation: CASRHPGQGTYEQYF. The chain joins TRBV28 to TRBJ2-7, with 9 bases matching TRBD1. V dropped 6 bases and J dropped 2; count of bases not matched to a gene: 8. Germline values: CDR1 MDHEN, CDR2 SYDVKM. CDR3 size: 15 residues.

CDR3 sequence reads: CASSPLAGTETNTEAFF. The CDR3 DNA sequence: TGTGCCAGCAGCCCCCTGGCAGGGACAGAGACGAACACTGAAGCTTTCTTT. The chain employs TRBV5-4 and TRBJ1-1; 7 nucleotides agree with TRBD1. The germline V gene encodes CDR1 SGHNT and CDR2 YYREEE (reference sequence). Trimming cost V 4 bases and J 1 base; bases outside gene matches: 13. The CDR3 covers 17 residues.

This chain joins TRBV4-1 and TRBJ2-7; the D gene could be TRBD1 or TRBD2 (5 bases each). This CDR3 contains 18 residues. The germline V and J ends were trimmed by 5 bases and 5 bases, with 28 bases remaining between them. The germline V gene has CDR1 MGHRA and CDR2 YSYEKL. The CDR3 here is CASSDTGLYDIKSHEQYF. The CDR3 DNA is TGCGCCAGCAGCGACACAGGACTTTATGACATAAAGAGCCACGAGCAGTACTTC.

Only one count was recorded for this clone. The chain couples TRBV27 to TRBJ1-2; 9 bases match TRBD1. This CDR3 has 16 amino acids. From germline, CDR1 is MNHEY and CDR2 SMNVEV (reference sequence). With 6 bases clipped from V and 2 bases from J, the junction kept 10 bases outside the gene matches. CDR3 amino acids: CASRGREGTGNYGYTF. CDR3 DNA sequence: TGTGCCAGCAGGGGACGGGAGGGGACAGGGAACTATGGCTACACCTTC.

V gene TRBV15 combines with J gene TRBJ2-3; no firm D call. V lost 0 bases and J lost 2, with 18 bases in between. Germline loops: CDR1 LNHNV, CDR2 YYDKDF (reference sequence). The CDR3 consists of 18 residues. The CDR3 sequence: CATSRDFGSPYNTDTQYF. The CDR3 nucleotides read TGTGCCACCAGCAGAGATTTCGGATCGCCCTATAACACAGATACGCAGTATTTT.

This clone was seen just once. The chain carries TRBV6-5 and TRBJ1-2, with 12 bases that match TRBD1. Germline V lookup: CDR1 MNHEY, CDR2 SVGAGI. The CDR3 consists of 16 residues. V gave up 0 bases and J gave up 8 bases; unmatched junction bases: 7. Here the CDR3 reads CASSYSGTGGVSGYTF. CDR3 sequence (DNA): TGTGCCAGCAGTTACTCCGGGACAGGGGGCGTGAGCGGCTACACCTTC.

The CDR3 region has the DNA TGTGCCAGCAGTCTATTGCCTAGCGACTCCTACGAGCAGTACTTC. The encoded protein is CASSLLPSDSYEQYF. This chain uses TRBV6-5 with TRBJ2-7; tentative D call: TRBD2 (6 bases). The CDR3 extends over 15 amino acids. Trimming took 5 bases from V and 0 from J, leaving 14 bases between them. CDR1 MNHEY and CDR2 SVGAGI come from the germline V gene.

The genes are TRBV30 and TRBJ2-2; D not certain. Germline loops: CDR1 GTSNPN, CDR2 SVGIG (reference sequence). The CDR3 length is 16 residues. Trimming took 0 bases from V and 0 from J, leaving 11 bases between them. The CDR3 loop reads CAWSVKDRPNTGELFF. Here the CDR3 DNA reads TGTGCCTGGAGTGTAAAGGATAGGCCGAACACCGGGGAGCTGTTTTTT. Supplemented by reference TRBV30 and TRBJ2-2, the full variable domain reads SQTIHQWPATLVQPVGSPLSLECTVEGTSNPNLYWYRQAAGRGLQLLFYSVGIGQISSEVPQNLSASRPQDRQFILSSKKLLLSDSGFYLCAWSVKDRPNTGELFFGEGSRLTVL.

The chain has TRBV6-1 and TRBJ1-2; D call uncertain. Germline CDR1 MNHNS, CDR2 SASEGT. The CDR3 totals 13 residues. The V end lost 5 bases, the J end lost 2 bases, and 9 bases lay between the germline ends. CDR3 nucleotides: TGTGCCAGCAGTATTGGTAAGAACTATGGCTACACCTTC. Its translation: CASSIGKNYGYTF.

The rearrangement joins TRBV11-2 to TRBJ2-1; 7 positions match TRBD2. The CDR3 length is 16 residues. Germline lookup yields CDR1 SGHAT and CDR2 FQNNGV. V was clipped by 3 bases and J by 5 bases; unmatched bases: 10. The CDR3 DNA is TGTGCCAGCAGCTTGCGCGGGGGAAGAACGAACAATGAGCAGTTCTTC. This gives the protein CASSLRGGRTNNEQFF. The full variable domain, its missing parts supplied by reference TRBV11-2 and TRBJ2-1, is EAGVAQSPRYKIIEKRQSVAFWCNPISGHATLYWYQQILGQGPKLLIQFQNNGVVDDSQLPKDRFSAERLKGVDSTLKIQPAKLEDSAVYLCASSLRGGRTNNEQFFGPGTRLTVL.

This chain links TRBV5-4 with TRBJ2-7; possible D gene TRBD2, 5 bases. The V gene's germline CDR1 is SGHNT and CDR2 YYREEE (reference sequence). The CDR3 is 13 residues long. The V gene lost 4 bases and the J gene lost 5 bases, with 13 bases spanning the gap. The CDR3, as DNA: TGTGCCAGCAGCCCCCGTCATAGCGACGAGCAGTACTTC. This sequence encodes CASSPRHSDEQYF.

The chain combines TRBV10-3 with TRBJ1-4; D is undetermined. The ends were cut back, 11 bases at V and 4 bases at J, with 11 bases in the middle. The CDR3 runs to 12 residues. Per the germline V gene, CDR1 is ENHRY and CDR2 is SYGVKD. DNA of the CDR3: TGTGCCGTCGGCCGCCTTAATGAAAAACTGTTTTTT. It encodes CAVGRLNEKLFF.